This T cell receptor beta chain emerged from a study of shared clonotypes between healthy human individuals. Germline CDR1 SGHTA, CDR2 FQGNSA. Trimming shortened V by 1 base and J by 6 bases, and 10 bases separated the two germline ends. This CDR3 has 13 amino acids. Deep level was the assay's run setting. Using immunoSEQ multiplex PCR, the repertoire was profiled, and TCRdb retains in-frame clones only, with some absent. The profile covers 2 million to 3 million clones, with 90% to 95% appearing a single time and 0.36% taken by the ten largest. Study findings and constraints: The small donor group covered limited genetic and exposure diversity. Though the depth was large, rarefaction showed that sorted-subset sequencing was incomplete.

Turning to this clone: Its antigen is currently unknown.

Donors had no recently reported acute infections or vaccinations and were HIV-negative. The sequencing input was naive CD4+ T cells from PBMCs. As for subset: CD45RA+ positively selected. This TCR was sampled from a man between 18 and 29 years old in good health. Some clones in this sample may be carry-over from other donors' samples. The V call is TRBV7-2, the J call TRBJ2-7; D remains unclear. CDR3 DNA sequence: TGTGCCAGCAGCTTAGGGGTTAGTCCCGAGCAGTACTTC. This codes for CASSLGVSPEQYF.